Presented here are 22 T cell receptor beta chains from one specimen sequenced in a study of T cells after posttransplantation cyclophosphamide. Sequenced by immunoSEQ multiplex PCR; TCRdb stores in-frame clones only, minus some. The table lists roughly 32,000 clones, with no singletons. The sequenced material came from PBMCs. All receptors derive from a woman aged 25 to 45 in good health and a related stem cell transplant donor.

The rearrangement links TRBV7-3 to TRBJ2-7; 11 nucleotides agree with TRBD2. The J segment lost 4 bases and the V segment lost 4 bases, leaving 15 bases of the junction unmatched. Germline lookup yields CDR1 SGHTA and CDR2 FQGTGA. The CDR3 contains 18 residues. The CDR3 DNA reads TGTGCCAGCAGCTCATACCCCTATAGCGGGGGGGCCGATTACGAGCAGTACTTC. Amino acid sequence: CASSSYPYSGGADYEQYF. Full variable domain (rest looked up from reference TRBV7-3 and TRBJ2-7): GAGVSQTPSNKVTEKGKYVELRCDPISGHTALYWYRQSLGQGPEFLIYFQGTGAADDSGLPNDRFFAVRPEGSVSTLKIQRTERGDSAVYLCASSSYPYSGGADYEQYFGPGTRLTVT.

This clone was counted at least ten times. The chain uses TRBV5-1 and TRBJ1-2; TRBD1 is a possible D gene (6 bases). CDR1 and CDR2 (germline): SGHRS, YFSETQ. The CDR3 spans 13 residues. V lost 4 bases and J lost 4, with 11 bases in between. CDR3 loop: CASSEGVGYGYTF. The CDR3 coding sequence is TGCGCCAGCAGCGAGGGGGTCGGCTATGGCTACACCTTC.

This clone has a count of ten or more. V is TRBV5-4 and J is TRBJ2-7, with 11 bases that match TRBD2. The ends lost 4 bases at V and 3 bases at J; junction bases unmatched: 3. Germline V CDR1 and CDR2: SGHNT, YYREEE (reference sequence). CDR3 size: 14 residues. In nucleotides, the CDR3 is TGTGCCAGCAGCATGGGACTAGCGGTCTACGAGCAGTACTTC. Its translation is CASSMGLAVYEQYF.

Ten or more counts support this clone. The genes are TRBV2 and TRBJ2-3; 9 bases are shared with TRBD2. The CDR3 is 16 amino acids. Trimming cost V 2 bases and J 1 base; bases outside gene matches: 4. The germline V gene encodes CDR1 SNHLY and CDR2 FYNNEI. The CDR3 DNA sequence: TGTGCCAGCAGTGAAAGAAGCGGGGGGCGCACAGATACGCAGTATTTT. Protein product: CASSERSGGRTDTQYF.

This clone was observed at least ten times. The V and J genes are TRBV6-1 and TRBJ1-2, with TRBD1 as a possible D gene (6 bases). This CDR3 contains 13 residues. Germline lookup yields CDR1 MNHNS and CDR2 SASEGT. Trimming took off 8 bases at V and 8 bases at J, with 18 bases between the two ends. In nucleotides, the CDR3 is TGTGCCAGCCGTCCTCACAGGGATGGAGGCTACACCTTC. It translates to CASRPHRDGGYTF.

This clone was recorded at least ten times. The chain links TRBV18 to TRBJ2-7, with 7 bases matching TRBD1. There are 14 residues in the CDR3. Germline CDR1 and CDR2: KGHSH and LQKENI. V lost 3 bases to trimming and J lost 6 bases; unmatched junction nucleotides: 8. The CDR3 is CASSPGQAIGEQYF. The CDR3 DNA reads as TGTGCCAGCTCACCCGGACAGGCCATTGGCGAGCAGTACTTC.

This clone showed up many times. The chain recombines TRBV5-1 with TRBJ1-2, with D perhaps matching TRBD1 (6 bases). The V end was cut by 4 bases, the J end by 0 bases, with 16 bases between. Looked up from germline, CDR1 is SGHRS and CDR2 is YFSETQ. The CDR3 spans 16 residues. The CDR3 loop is CASSPGGGRTNYGYTF. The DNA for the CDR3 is TGCGCCAGCAGCCCGGGAGGGGGTAGGACTAACTATGGCTACACCTTC.

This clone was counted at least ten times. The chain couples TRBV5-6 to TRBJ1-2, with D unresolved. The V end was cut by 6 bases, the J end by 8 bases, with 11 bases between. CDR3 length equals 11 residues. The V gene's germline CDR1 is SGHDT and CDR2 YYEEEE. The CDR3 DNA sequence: TGTGCCAGCACCGATCGGTGGGGCTACACCTTC. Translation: CASTDRWGYTF.

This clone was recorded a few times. The DNA of the CDR3 is TGTGCCAGCAGCGACAGGGGTGGATATAGCAATCAGCCCCAGCATTTT. This sequence encodes CASSDRGGYSNQPQHF. The rearrangement joins TRBV28 to TRBJ1-5; 8 bases align to TRBD1. The CDR3 has 16 amino acids. J lost 0 bases, V lost 6 bases, and 7 bases had no gene match. CDR1 and CDR2 from the germline V gene are MDHEN and SYDVKM.

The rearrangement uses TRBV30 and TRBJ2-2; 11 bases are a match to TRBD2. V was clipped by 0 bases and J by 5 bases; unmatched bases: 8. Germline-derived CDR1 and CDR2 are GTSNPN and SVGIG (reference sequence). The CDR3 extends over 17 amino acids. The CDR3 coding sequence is TGTGCCTGGAGTGTGGGGCTAGCGGGGGGTTGGACCGGGGAGCTGTTTTTT. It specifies CAWSVGLAGGWTGELFF. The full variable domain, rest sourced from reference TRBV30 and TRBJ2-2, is SQTIHQWPATLVQPVGSPLSLECTVEGTSNPNLYWYRQAAGRGLQLLFYSVGIGQISSEVPQNLSASRPQDRQFILSSKKLLLSDSGFYLCAWSVGLAGGWTGELFFGEGSRLTVL.

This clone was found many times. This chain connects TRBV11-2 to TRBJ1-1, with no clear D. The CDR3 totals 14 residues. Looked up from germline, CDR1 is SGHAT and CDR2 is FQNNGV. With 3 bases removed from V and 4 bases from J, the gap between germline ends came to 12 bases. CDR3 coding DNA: TGTGCCAGCAGCTTTAACGTAGCGGGCACTGAAGCTTTCTTT. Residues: CASSFNVAGTEAFF.

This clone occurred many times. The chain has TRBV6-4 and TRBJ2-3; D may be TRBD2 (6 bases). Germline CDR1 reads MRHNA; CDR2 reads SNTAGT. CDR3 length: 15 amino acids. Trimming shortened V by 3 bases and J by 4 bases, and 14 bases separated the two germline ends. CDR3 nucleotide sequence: TGTGCCAGCAGTGAAAGTGGAGGGTCCGCAGATACGCAGTATTTT. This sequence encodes CASSESGGSADTQYF.

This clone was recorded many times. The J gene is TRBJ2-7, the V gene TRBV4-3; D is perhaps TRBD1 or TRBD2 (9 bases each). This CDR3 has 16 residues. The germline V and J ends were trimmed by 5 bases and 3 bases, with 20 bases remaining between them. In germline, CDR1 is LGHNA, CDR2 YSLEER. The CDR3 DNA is TGCGCCAGCAGCGGCGGGAGGGGACAGGGACACTACGAGCAGTACTTC. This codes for CASSGGRGQGHYEQYF.

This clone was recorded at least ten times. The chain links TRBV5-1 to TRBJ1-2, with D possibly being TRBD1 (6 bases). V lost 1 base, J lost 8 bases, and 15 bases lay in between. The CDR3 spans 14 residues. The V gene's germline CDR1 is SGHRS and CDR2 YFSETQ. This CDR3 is CASSLLVDSPGYTF. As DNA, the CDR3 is TGCGCCAGCAGCTTGTTAGTGGACAGCCCCGGCTACACCTTC.

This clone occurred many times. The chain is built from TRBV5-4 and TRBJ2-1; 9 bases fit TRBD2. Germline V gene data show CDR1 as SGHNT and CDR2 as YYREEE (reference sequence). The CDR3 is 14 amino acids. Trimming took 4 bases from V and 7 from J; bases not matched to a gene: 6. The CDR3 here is CASSPGLAGNEQFF. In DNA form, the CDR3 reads TGTGCCAGCAGCCCGGGACTAGCTGGGAATGAGCAGTTCTTC.

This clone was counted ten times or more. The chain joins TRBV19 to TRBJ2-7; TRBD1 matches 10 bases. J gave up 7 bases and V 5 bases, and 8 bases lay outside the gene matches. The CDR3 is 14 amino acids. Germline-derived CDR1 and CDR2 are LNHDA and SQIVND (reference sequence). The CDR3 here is CASSQGQGLGEQYF. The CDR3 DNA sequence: TGTGCCAGTAGTCAGGGACAGGGGTTGGGTGAGCAGTACTTC. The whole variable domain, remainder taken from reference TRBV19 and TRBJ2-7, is DGGITQSPKYLFRKEGQNVTLSCEQNLNHDAMYWYRQDPGQGLRLIYYSQIVNDFQKGDIAEGYSVSREKKESFPLTVTSAQKNPTAFYLCASSQGQGLGEQYFGPGTRLTVT.

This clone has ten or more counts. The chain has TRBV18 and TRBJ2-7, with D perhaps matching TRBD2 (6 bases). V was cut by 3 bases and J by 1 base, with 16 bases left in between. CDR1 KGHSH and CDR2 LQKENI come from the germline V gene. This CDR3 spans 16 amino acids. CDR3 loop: CASSPPGASVSYEQYF. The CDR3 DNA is TGTGCCAGCTCACCGCCCGGGGCTAGCGTTTCCTACGAGCAGTACTTC.

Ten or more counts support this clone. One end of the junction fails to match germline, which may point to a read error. CDR3 coding DNA: TGCGCCAGCAGCCAAGATCGCAGGACTAACGTTGTCTTC. It specifies CASSQDRRTNVVF. This sequence joins TRBV4-1 and TRBJ2-1, with D possibly TRBD2 on 6 matching bases. CDR1 and CDR2 from the germline V gene are MGHRA and YSYEKL. This CDR3 is built from 13 residues.

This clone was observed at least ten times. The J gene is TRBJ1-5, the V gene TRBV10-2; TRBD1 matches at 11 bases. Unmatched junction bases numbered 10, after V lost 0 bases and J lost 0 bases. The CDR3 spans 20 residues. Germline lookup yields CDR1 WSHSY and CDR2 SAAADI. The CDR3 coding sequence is TGCGCCAGCAGTGAGTCGAACCGGGACAGGGGGACCTATAGCAATCAGCCCCAGCATTTT. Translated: CASSESNRDRGTYSNQPQHF.

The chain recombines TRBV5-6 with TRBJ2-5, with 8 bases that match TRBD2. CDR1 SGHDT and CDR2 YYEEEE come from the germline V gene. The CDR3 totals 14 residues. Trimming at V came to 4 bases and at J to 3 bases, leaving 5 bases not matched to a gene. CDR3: CASSRHGGEETQYF. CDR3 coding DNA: TGTGCCAGCAGCCGTCACGGGGGGGAAGAGACCCAGTACTTC.

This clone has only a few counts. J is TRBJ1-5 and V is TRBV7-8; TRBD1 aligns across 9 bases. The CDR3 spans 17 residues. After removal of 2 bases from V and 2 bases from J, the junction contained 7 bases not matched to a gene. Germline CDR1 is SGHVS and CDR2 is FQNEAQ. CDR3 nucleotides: TGTGCCAGCAGCTTATCAGACAGGGGGTTTCGCAATCAGCCCCAGCATTTT. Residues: CASSLSDRGFRNQPQHF.

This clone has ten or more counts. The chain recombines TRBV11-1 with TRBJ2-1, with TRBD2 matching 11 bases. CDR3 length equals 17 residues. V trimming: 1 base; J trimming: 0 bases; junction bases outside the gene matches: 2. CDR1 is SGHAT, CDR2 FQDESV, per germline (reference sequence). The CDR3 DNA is TGTGCCAGCAGCTTAGAGACTAGCGGGGTCTCCTACAATGAGCAGTTCTTC. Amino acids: CASSLETSGVSYNEQFF.